This T cell receptor (beta chain) was sequenced for a study of T cell changes during pregnancy in multiple sclerosis. Clones were sequenced by immunoSEQ multiplex PCR, and TCRdb holds only the in-frame ones, with some missing. The sample includes about 60,000 clones, around 92% seen only once; the top ten take around 0.93%. The sequence was collected from a female donor with multiple sclerosis, enrolled in a pregnancy study. The sample in question was peripheral blood, obtained in the first trimester of pregnancy.

For the CDR3, the DNA is TGTGCCAGCAGCTTAATACCCGGGGGACCTCCGTACTTC. It encodes CASSLIPGGPPYF. V and J are TRBV7-3 and TRBJ2-5; D might be TRBD2 (6 bases). V gave up 1 base and J gave up 13 bases, with 16 bases separating them. From germline, CDR1 is SGHTA and CDR2 FQGTGA. This CDR3 is built from 13 residues. Supplemented by reference TRBV7-3 and TRBJ2-5, the full variable domain reads GAGVSQTPSNKVTEKGKYVELRCDPISGHTALYWYRQSLGQGPEFLIYFQGTGAADDSGLPNDRFFAVRPEGSVSTLKIQRTERGDSAVYLCASSLIPGGPPYFGPGTRLLVL.